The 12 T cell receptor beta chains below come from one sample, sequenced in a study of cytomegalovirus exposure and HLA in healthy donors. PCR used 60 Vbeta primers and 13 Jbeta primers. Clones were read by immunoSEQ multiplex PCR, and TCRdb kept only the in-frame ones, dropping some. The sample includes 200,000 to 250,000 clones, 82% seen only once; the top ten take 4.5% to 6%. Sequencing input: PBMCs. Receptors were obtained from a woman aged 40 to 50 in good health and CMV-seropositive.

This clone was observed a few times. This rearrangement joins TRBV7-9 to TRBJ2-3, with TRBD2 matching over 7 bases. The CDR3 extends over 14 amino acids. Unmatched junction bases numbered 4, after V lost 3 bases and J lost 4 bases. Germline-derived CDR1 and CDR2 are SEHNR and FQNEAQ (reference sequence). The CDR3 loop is CASSFGTSADTQYF. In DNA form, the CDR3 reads TGTGCCAGCAGCTTTGGCACTAGCGCAGATACGCAGTATTTT.

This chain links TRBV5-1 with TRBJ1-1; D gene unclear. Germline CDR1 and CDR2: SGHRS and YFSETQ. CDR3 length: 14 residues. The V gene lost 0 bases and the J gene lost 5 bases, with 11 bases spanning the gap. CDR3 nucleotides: TGCGCCAGCAGCTTGGATGGAGGGTGGACTGAAGCTTTCTTT. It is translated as CASSLDGGWTEAFF.

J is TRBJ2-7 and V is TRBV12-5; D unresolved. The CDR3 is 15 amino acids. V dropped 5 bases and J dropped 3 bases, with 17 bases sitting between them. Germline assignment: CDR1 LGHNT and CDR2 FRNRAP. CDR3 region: CASGVPPVTDYEQYF. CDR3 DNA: TGTGCTAGTGGTGTCCCACCCGTGACTGACTACGAGCAGTACTTC.

The CDR3 region is CSVEDPYRDSAFF. The CDR3 DNA is TGCAGCGTTGAAGATCCTTACAGGGATAGCGCTTTCTTT. V gene TRBV29-1 combines with J gene TRBJ1-1; D may be TRBD1 (6 bases). The CDR3 has 13 residues. Trimming cost V 0 bases and J 11 bases, with 16 bases left between them. Germline CDR1 SQVTM, CDR2 ANQGSEA. The whole variable domain, filled in from reference TRBV29-1 and TRBJ1-1, reads SAVISQKPSRDICQRGTSLTIQCQVDSQVTMMFWYRQQPGQSLTLIATANQGSEATYESGFVIDKFPISRPNLTFSTLTVSNMSPEDSSIYLCSVEDPYRDSAFFGQGTRLTVV.

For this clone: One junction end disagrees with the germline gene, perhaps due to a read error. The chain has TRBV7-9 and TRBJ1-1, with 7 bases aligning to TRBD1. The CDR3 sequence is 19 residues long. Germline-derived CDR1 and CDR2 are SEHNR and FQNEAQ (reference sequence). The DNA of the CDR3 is TGTTCCAGCAGCTTAGCGGGTACCGTCAGGGGGGTGGGAAAGACTGAAGCTTTCTTT. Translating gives CSSSLAGTVRGVGKTEAFF.

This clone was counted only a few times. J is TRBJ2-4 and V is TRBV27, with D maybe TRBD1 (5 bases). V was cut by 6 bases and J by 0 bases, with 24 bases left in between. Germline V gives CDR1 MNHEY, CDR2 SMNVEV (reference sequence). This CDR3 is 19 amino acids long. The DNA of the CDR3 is TGTGCCAGCAGCCCCTGGACACCTCAAAAGGGGCTAGCCAAAAACATTCAGTACTTC. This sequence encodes CASSPWTPQKGLAKNIQYF.

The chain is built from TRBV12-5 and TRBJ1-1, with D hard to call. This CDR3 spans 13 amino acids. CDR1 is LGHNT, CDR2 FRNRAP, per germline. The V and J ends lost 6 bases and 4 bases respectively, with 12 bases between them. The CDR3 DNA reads TGTGCTAGTGGCATAGGAAGGAGCACTGAAGCTTTCTTT. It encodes CASGIGRSTEAFF.

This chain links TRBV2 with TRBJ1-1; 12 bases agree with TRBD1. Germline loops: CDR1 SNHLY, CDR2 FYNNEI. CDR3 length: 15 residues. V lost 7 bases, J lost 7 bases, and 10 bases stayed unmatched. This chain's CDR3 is CASKPGQGAQIEAFF. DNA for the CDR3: TGTGCCAGCAAACCGGGACAGGGGGCGCAGATTGAAGCTTTCTTT. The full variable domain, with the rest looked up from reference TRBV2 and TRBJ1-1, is EPEVTQTPSHQVTQMGQEVILRCVPISNHLYFYWYRQILGQKVEFLVSFYNNEISEKSEIFDDQFSVERPDGSNFTLKIRSTKLEDSAMYFCASKPGQGAQIEAFFGQGTRLTVV.

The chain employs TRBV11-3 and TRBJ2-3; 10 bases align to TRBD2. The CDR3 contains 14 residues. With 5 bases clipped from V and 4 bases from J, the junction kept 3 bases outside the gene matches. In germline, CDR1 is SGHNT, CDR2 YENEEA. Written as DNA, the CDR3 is TGTGCCAGCAGCAAGCGGGAGGGCGCAGATACGCAGTATTTT. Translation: CASSKREGADTQYF. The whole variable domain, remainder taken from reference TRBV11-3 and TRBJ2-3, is EAGVVQSPRYKIIEKKQPVAFWCNPISGHNTLYWYLQNLGQGPELLIRYENEEAVDDSQLPKDRFSAERLKGVDSTLKIQPAELGDSAVYLCASSKREGADTQYFGPGTRLTVL.

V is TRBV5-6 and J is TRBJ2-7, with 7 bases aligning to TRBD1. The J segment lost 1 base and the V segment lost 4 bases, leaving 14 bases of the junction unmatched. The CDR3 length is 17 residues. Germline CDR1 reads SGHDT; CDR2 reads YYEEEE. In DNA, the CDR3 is TGTGCCAGCAGCCCAAAGGGCAGGGGGTTTGGATCCTACGAGCAGTACTTC. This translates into CASSPKGRGFGSYEQYF.

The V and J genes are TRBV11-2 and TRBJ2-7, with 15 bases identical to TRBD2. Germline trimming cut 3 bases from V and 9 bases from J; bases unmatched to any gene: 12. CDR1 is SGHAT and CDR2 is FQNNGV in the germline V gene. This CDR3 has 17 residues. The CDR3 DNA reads TGTGCCAGCAGCTTCGGGACTAGCGGGGGGCCGGGTACGGCGCAGTACTTC. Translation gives CASSFGTSGGPGTAQYF.

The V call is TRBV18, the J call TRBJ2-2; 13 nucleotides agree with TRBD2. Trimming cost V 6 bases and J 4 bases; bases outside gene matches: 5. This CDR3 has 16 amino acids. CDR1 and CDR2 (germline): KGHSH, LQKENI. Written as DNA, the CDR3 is TGTGCCAGCTCTCGGGGACTAGCGGGGAGCACCGGGGAGCTGTTTTTT. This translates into CASSRGLAGSTGELFF.